Given below is one T cell receptor (beta chain) in context. Antigen: not known. The CDR3 extends over 18 amino acids. Germline V gene lookup returns CDR1 SGHNT and CDR2 YENEEA. V lost 6 bases and J 1 base, leaving 23 bases between the germline ends. This sample was included in a study of T cell responses to AZD1222 COVID-19 vaccine. The assay was immunoSEQ multiplex PCR, and TCRdb's table has in-frame clones only and misses some. The data contain 150,000 to 200,000 clones, just over 85% of them singletons. Whole-study results and caveats: White British people made up most donors, females outnumbered males, and clonal diversity was possibly underestimated. Seropositive status at baseline applied to only 6 or 7 AZD1222 recipients.

This receptor was identified in an adult who received the AZD1222 COVID-19 vaccine. The gene calls are TRBV11-3 and TRBJ2-3; perhaps TRBD2 as D (7 bases). The specimen was peripheral blood, collected 28 days after the second AZD1222 dose. CDR3 amino acids: CASSLRGTGGSGTDTQYF. DNA for the CDR3: TGTGCCAGCAGTTTGAGAGGCACGGGGGGCTCGGGCACAGATACGCAGTATTTT. Drawing the rest from reference TRBV11-3 and TRBJ2-3, the complete variable domain is EAGVVQSPRYKIIEKKQPVAFWCNPISGHNTLYWYLQNLGQGPELLIRYENEEAVDDSQLPKDRFSAERLKGVDSTLKIQPAELGDSAVYLCASSLRGTGGSGTDTQYFGPGTRLTVL.